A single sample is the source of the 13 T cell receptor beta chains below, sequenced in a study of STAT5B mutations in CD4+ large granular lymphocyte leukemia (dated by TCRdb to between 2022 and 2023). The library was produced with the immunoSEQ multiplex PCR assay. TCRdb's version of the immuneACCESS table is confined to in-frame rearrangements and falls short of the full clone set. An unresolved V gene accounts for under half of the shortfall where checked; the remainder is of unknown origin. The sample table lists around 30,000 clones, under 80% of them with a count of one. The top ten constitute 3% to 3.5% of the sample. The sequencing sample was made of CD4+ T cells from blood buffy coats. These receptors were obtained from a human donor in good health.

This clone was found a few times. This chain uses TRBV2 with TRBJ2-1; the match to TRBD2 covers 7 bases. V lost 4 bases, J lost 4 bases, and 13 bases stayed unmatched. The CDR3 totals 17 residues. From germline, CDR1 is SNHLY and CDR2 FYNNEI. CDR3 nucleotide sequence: TGTGCCAGCAGTGGAAGTTTCGGACTAGAAGGGTACAATGAGCAGTTCTTC. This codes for CASSGSFGLEGYNEQFF. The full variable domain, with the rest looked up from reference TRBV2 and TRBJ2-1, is EPEVTQTPSHQVTQMGQEVILRCVPISNHLYFYWYRQILGQKVEFLVSFYNNEISEKSEIFDDQFSVERPDGSNFTLKIRSTKLEDSAMYFCASSGSFGLEGYNEQFFGPGTRLTVL.

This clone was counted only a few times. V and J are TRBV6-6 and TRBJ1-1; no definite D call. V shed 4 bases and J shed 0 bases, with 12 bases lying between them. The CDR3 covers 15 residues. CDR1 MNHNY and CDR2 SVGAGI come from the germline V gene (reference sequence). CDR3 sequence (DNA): TGTGCCAGCAGTTCGGACGGACTCCTGAACACTGAAGCTTTCTTT. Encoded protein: CASSSDGLLNTEAFF.

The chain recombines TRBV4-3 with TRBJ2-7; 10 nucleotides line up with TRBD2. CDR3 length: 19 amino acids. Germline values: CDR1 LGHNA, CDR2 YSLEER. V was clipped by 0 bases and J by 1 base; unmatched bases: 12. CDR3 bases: TGCGCCAGCAGCCAAGATATAGGGACTAGCGCCTTACCTTCCTACGAGCAGTACTTC. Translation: CASSQDIGTSALPSYEQYF.

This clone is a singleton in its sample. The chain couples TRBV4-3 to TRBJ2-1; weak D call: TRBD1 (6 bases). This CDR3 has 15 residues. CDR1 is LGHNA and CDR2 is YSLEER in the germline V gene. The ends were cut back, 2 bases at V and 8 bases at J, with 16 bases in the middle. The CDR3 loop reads CASSQRGSRGDEQFF. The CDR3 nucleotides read TGCGCCAGCAGCCAAAGGGGGTCCAGGGGCGATGAGCAGTTCTTC.

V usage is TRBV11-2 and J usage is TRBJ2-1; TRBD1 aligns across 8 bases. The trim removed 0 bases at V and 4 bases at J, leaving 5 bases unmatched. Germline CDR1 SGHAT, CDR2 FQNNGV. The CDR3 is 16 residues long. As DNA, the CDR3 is TGTGCCAGCAGCTTAGACGGGGACAGGAGATACAATGAGCAGTTCTTC. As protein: CASSLDGDRRYNEQFF.

CDR3 amino acids: CASSDGAGLTLAKNIQYF. The CDR3 region has the DNA TGTGCCAGCAGTGACGGGGCAGGACTTACTCTAGCCAAAAACATTCAGTACTTC. The genes are TRBV6-4 and TRBJ2-4; either TRBD1 or TRBD2 may fit D (5 bases each). The V end lost 2 bases, the J end lost 0 bases, and 17 bases lay between the germline ends. This CDR3 is built from 18 residues. CDR1 is MRHNA and CDR2 is SNTAGT in the germline V gene.

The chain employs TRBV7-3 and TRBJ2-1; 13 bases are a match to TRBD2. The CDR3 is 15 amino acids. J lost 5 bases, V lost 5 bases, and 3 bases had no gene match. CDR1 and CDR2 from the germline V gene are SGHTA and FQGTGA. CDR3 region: CASSLGLAGNNEQFF. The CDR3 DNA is TGTGCCAGCAGCCTGGGACTAGCGGGGAACAATGAGCAGTTCTTC.

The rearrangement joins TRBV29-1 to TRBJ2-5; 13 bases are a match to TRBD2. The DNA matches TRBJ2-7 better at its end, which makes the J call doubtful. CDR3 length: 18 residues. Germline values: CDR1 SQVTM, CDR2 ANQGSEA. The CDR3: CSVGGGLAGLVGSYEQYF. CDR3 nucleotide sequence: TGCAGCGTTGGGGGGGGACTAGCGGGACTAGTGGGCTCCTACGAGCAGTACTTC.

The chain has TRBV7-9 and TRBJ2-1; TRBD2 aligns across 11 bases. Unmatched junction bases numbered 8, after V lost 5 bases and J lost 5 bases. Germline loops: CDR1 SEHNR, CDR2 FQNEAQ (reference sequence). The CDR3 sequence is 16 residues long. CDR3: CASSPLLAGANNEQFF. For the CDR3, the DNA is TGTGCCAGCAGCCCCCTACTAGCGGGGGCCAACAATGAGCAGTTCTTC.

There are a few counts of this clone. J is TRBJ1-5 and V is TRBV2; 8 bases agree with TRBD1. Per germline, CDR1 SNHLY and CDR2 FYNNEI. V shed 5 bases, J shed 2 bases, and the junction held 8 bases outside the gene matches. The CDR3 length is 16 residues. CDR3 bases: TGTGCCAGCAGTCGATCTTCGGACAGGGGCAATCAGCCCCAGCATTTT. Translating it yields CASSRSSDRGNQPQHF.

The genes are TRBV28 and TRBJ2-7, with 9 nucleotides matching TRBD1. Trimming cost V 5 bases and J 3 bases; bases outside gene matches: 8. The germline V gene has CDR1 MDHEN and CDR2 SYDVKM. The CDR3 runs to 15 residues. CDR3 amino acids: CASSVQGATIYEQYF. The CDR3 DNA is TGTGCCAGCAGTGTACAGGGGGCGACGATCTACGAGCAGTACTTC.

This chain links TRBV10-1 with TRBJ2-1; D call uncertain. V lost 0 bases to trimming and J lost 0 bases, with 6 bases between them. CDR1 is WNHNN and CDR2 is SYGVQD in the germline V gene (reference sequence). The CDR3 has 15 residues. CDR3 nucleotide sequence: TGCGCCAGCAGTGAGTCAAGCTTCTCCTACAATGAGCAGTTCTTC. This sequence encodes CASSESSFSYNEQFF.

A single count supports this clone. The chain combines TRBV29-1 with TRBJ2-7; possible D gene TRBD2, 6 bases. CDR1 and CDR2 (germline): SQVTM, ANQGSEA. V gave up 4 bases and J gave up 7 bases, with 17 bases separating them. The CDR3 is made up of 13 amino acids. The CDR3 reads CSVALSGVGEQYF. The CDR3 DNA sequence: TGCAGCGTTGCTCTGTCGGGGGTCGGGGAGCAGTACTTC.